What follows are 18 T cell receptor beta chains derived from one specimen sequenced in a study of control samples from healthy donors and cancer patients. TCRdb's copy holds only in-frame clones and misses some; the assay was immunoSEQ multiplex PCR. Of about 110,000 clones in the sample, around 80% are singletons; the top ten hold under 8.5%. The sample was blood. These receptor sequences come from a man between 18 and 29 years old in good health.

The chain recombines TRBV5-1 with TRBJ2-3; 10 bases are shared with TRBD1. V lost 4 bases and J lost 3; bases outside the gene matches: 11. Germline CDR1 SGHRS, CDR2 YFSETQ. The CDR3 length is 17 residues. In nucleotides, the CDR3 is TGCGCCAGCAGCCTGGAGCGTCGGGACAGGGGAACAGATACGCAGTATTTT. This sequence encodes CASSLERRDRGTDTQYF.

This clone is classed as medium-sized. The gene calls are TRBV18 and TRBJ1-1; a weak D match, TRBD1 (6 bases). Germline CDR1 reads KGHSH; CDR2 reads LQKENI. The CDR3 totals 18 residues. V was clipped by 0 bases and J by 1 base, with 18 bases between them. The CDR3 region is CASSPPTGLNLRNTEAFF. The CDR3 bases are TGTGCCAGCTCACCACCGACAGGACTCAATCTTAGGAACACTGAAGCTTTCTTT.

The chain employs TRBV6-4 and TRBJ2-6, with D possibly matching TRBD2 (6 bases). The CDR3 is 16 residues long. Trimming removed 3 bases from V and 0 bases from J, with 9 bases in between. Germline values: CDR1 MRHNA, CDR2 SNTAGT. The CDR3 here is CASSEVGGSGANVLTF. In nucleotides, the CDR3 is TGTGCCAGCAGTGAGGTCGGGGGCTCTGGGGCCAACGTCCTGACTTTC.

This clone was picked up one time. The CDR3 DNA sequence: TGCGCCAGCAGCATTCAACCCCTCCGGCAAGGAGAGAGCTCCTATAATTCACCCCTCCACTTT. This encodes CASSIQPLRQGESSYNSPLHF. The chain carries TRBV5-1 and TRBJ1-6; no clear D. This CDR3 is built from 21 residues. The germline V gene encodes CDR1 SGHRS and CDR2 YFSETQ. V lost 4 bases and J 0 bases, leaving 26 bases between the germline ends. Filled out from reference TRBV5-1 and TRBJ1-6, the complete variable domain reads KAGVTQTPRYLIKTRGQQVTLSCSPISGHRSVSWYQQTPGQGLQFLFEYFSETQRNKGNFPGRFSGRQFSNSRSEMNVSTLELGDSALYLCASSIQPLRQGESSYNSPLHFGNGTRLTVT.

The CDR3 region is CAWSRQGGDQYF. The DNA for the CDR3 is TGTGCCTGGAGCAGACAGGGGGGCGACCAGTACTTC. The chain recombines TRBV30 with TRBJ2-5, with TRBD1 matching 9 bases. The CDR3 loop spans 12 amino acids. Germline loops: CDR1 GTSNPN, CDR2 SVGIG (reference sequence). V was pared by 3 bases and J by 10 bases, with 6 bases of the junction left unmatched.

This clone was seen only a few times. The chain joins TRBV27 to TRBJ2-4; the D is unclear. V was clipped by 1 base and J by 3 bases, with 7 bases between them. The CDR3 runs 14 residues. Germline V gene data show CDR1 as MNHEY and CDR2 as SMNVEV (reference sequence). CDR3 sequence: CASSLLASKNIQYF. The CDR3, as DNA: TGTGCCAGCAGTTTATTAGCCAGCAAAAACATTCAGTACTTC.

The chain joins TRBV6-5 to TRBJ2-1, with D possibly TRBD2 on 6 matching bases. CDR3 length: 16 amino acids. Germline values: CDR1 MNHEY, CDR2 SVGAGI. Trimming removed 2 bases from V and 0 bases from J, with 11 bases in between. The CDR3 loop reads CASSYEGTRSYNEQFF. For the CDR3, the DNA is TGTGCCAGCAGTTACGAGGGGACTCGCTCCTACAATGAGCAGTTCTTC.

This chain links TRBV5-4 with TRBJ2-1, with 8 bases fitting TRBD2. The ends lost 7 bases at V and 2 bases at J; junction bases unmatched: 8. Germline V CDR1 and CDR2: SGHNT, YYREEE (reference sequence). This CDR3 has 15 residues. CDR3 protein: CASAPGLGPYNEQFF. CDR3 coding DNA: TGTGCCAGCGCCCCGGGACTAGGGCCCTACAATGAGCAGTTCTTC. Full variable domain (rest looked up from reference TRBV5-4 and TRBJ2-1): ETGVTQSPTHLIKTRGQQVTLRCSSQSGHNTVSWYQQALGQGPQFIFQYYREEENGRGNFPPRFSGLQFPNYSSELNVNALELDDSALYLCASAPGLGPYNEQFFGPGTRLTVL.

This clone occurred a few times. The chain couples TRBV14 to TRBJ1-6; D gene unclear. CDR3 length: 14 residues. Trimming removed 4 bases at V and 6 bases at J, with 10 bases between. The germline CDR1 and CDR2 sequences are SGHDN and FVKESK. CDR3 DNA: TGTGCCAGCAGCCTACGGCAGTTTAATTCACCCCTCCACTTT. It yields the protein CASSLRQFNSPLHF.

The rearrangement links TRBV6-1 to TRBJ2-7; no clear D. The CDR3 length is 12 residues. CDR1 is MNHNS, CDR2 SASEGT, per germline. Trimming left V 2 bases short and J 7 bases short, with 9 bases between. CDR3 protein: CASSEFVGEQYV. CDR3 bases: TGTGCCAGCAGTGAATTCGTGGGAGAGCAGTACGTC.

This chain connects TRBV25-1 to TRBJ1-1; TRBD1 is a possible D gene (5 bases). Germline values: CDR1 MGHDK, CDR2 SYGVNS. Trimming took off 7 bases at V and 2 bases at J, with 14 bases between the two ends. The CDR3 is made up of 14 amino acids. The CDR3 sequence: CASMGRAGNTEAFF. Here the CDR3 DNA reads TGTGCCAGCATGGGCAGGGCGGGAAACACTGAAGCTTTCTTT.

This clone has a single count. V usage is TRBV7-9 and J usage is TRBJ2-1; 7 bases fit TRBD1. In germline, CDR1 is SEHNR, CDR2 FQNEAQ (reference sequence). The CDR3 consists of 13 residues. The V gene end was trimmed by 8 bases and the J gene end by 8 bases; junction bases not matched to a gene: 9. The CDR3 DNA is TGTGCCAGCGCGATAGACAGGGCGGATGAGCAGTTCTTC. Encoded protein: CASAIDRADEQFF.

This clone occurred once. Different DNA sequences within this sample yield the same CDR3. The genes are TRBV3-1 (or the pseudogene TRBV3-2) and TRBJ2-1, with 7 bases fitting TRBD1. The CDR3 extends over 15 amino acids. Germline CDR1 is LGHDT and CDR2 is YNNKEL (reference sequence). The V and J ends lost 3 bases and 0 bases, in that order; junction bases with no gene match: 2. The CDR3 sequence is CASSQGQSSYNEQFF. CDR3 nucleotides: TGTGCCAGCAGCCAGGGACAGAGCTCCTACAATGAGCAGTTCTTC.

This chain links TRBV4-2 with TRBJ1-5; D is unresolved. The CDR3 loop spans 13 amino acids. V lost 1 base, J lost 5 bases, and 6 bases lay in between. Germline CDR1 is LGHNA and CDR2 is YNFKEQ. CDR3 sequence reads: CASSQALYQPQHF. CDR3 DNA sequence: TGTGCCAGCAGCCAAGCCCTATATCAGCCCCAGCATTTT.

The sample holds a few counts of this clone. The chain joins TRBV7-6 to TRBJ1-5; 11 positions agree with TRBD1. The germline V gene has CDR1 SGHVS and CDR2 FNYEAQ. This CDR3 spans 15 amino acids. Trimming at V came to 6 bases and at J to 6 bases, leaving 7 bases not matched to a gene. Written as DNA, the CDR3 is TGTGCCAGCAGGGCGGACAGGGGGCCTGGTCAGCCCCAGCATTTT. Amino acid sequence: CASRADRGPGQPQHF. Filled out from reference TRBV7-6 and TRBJ1-5, the complete variable domain reads GAGVSQSPRYKVTKRGQDVALRCDPISGHVSLYWYRQALGQGPEFLTYFNYEAQQDKSGLPNDRFSAERPEGSISTLTIQRTEQRDSAMYRCASRADRGPGQPQHFGDGTRLSIL.

The chain uses TRBV6-2 or TRBV6-3 and TRBJ1-1, with TRBD1 matching 8 bases. Germline values: CDR1 MNHEY, CDR2 SVGEGT. The CDR3 runs 14 residues. Unmatched junction bases numbered 6, after V lost 2 bases and J lost 7 bases. The CDR3 here is CASSYAGGQDEAFF. As DNA, the CDR3 is TGTGCCAGCAGTTACGCAGGGGGCCAAGATGAAGCTTTCTTT.

V usage is TRBV4-1 and J usage is TRBJ2-3; a weak D match, TRBD2 (6 bases). This CDR3 spans 16 amino acids. CDR1 and CDR2 (germline): MGHRA, YSYEKL. Trimming pared 4 bases from V and 0 bases from J, leaving 14 bases between. CDR3 sequence reads: CASSPQGGGSTDTQYF. CDR3 bases: TGCGCCAGCAGCCCCCAGGGAGGAGGGAGCACAGATACGCAGTATTTT.

The chain employs TRBV4-1 and TRBJ2-3, with 8 nucleotides matching TRBD1. This CDR3 spans 15 amino acids. Germline V gene data show CDR1 as MGHRA and CDR2 as YSYEKL. The V segment lost 3 bases and the J segment 0 bases; nucleotides outside the gene matches: 2. DNA for the CDR3: TGCGCCAGCAGCCAGACAGGGGTTAGCACAGATACGCAGTATTTT. Encoded protein: CASSQTGVSTDTQYF.